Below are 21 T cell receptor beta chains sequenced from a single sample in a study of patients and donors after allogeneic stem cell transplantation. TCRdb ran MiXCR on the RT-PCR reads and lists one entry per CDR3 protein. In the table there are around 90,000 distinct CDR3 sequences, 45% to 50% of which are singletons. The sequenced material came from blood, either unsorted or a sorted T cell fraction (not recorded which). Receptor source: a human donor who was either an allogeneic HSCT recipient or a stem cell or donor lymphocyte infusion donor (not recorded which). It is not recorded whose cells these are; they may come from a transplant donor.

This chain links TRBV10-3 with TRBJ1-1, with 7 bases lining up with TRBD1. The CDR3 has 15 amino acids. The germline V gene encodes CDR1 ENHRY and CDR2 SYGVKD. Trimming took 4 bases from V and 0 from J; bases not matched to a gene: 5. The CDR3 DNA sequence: TGTGCCATCAGTGCAGCCGGGACAGTGAACACTGAAGCTTTCTTT. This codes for CAISAAGTVNTEAFF.

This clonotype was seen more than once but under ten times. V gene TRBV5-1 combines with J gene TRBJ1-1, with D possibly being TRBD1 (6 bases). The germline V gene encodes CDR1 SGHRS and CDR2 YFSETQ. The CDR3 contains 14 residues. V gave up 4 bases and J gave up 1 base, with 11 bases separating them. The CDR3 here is CASSARGGNTEAFF. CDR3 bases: TGCGCCAGCAGCGCCAGGGGCGGGAACACTGAAGCTTTCTTT.

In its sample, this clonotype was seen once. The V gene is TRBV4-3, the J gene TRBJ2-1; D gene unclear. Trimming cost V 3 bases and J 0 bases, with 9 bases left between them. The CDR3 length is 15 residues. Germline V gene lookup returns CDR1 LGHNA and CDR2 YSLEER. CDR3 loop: CASSQSSSSYNEQFF. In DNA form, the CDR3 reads TGCGCCAGCAGCCAGTCCTCAAGCTCCTACAATGAGCAGTTCTTC.

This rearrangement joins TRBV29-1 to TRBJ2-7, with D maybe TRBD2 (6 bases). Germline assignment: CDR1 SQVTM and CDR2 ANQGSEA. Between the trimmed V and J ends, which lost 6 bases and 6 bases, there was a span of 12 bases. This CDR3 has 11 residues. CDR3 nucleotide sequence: TGCAGCGTGGGGGGACGGTCCGAGCAGTACTTC. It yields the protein CSVGGRSEQYF.

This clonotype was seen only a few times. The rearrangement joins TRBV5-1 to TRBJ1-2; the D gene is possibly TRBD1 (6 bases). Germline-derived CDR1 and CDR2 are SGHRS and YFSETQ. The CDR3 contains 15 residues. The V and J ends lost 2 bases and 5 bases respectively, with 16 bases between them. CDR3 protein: CASSFPGTRAYGYTF. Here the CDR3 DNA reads TGCGCCAGCAGCTTCCCCGGGACACGAGCTTATGGCTACACCTTC.

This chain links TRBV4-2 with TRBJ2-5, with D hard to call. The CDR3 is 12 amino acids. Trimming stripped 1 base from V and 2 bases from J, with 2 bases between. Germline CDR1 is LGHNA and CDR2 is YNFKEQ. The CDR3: CASSQGQETQYF. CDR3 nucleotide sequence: TGTGCCAGCAGCCAAGGGCAAGAGACCCAGTACTTC.

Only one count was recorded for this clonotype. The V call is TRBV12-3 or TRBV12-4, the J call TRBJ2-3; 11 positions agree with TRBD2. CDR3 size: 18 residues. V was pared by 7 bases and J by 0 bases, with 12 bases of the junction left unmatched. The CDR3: CASTSGTSGGLSTDTQYF. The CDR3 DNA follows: TGTGCCAGCACCAGCGGGACTAGCGGAGGCCTTAGCACAGATACGCAGTATTTT.

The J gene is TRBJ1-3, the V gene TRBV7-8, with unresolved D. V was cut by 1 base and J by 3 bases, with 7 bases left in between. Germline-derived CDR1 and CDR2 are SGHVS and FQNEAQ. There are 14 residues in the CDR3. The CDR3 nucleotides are TGTGCCAGCAGCTTAGTGGGTCGTGGAAACACCATATATTTT. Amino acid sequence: CASSLVGRGNTIYF.

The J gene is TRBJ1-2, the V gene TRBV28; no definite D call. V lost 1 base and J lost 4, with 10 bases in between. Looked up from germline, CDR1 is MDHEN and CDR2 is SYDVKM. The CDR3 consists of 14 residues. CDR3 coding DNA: TGTGCCAGCAGTTTATTCGAGGTTGGCTATGGCTACACCTTC. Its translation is CASSLFEVGYGYTF.

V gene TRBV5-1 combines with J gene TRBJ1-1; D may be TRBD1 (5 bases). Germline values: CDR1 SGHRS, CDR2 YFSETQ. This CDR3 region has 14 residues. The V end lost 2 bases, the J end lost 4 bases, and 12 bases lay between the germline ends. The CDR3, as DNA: TGCGCCAGCAGCTTCCGGGGCGGGAGCACTGAAGCTTTCTTT. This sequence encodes CASSFRGGSTEAFF.

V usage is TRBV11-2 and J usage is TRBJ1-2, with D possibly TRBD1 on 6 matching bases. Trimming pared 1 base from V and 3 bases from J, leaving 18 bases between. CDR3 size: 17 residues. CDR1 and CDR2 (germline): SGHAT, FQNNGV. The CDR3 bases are TGTGCCAGCAGCTTAGTCCGGGGCAGGGGTAAGGACTATGGCTACACCTTC. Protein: CASSLVRGRGKDYGYTF. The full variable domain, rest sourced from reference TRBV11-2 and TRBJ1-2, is EAGVAQSPRYKIIEKRQSVAFWCNPISGHATLYWYQQILGQGPKLLIQFQNNGVVDDSQLPKDRFSAERLKGVDSTLKIQPAKLEDSAVYLCASSLVRGRGKDYGYTFGSGTRLTVV.

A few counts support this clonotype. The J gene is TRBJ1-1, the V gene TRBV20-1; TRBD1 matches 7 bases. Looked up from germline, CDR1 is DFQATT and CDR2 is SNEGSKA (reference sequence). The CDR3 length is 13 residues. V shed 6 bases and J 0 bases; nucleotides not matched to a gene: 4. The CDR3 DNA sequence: TGCAGTGCCACCGACAGGGTGAACACTGAAGCTTTCTTT. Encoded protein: CSATDRVNTEAFF.

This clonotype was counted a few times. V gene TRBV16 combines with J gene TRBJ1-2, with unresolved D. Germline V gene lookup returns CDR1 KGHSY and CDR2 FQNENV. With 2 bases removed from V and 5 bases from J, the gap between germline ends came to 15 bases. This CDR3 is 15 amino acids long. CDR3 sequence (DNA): TGTGCCAGCAGCCAAGGGCAGGCGGGCACGTATGGCTACACCTTC. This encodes CASSQGQAGTYGYTF. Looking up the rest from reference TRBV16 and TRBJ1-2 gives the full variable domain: GEEVAQTPKHLVRGEGQKAKLYCAPIKGHSYVFWYQQVLKNEFKFLISFQNENVFDETGMPKERFSAKCLPNSPCSLEIQATKLEDSAVYFCASSQGQAGTYGYTFGSGTRLTVV.

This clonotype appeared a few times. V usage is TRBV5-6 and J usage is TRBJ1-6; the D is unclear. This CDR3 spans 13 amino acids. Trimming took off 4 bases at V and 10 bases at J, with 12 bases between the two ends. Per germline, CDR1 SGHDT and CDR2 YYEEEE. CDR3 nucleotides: TGTGCCAGCAGCCGGGAGGTCGACTCACCCCTCCACTTT. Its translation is CASSREVDSPLHF.

CDR3 amino acids: CASSQAEYNTEAFF. The DNA of the CDR3 is TGCGCCAGCAGCCAAGCAGAGTATAACACTGAAGCTTTCTTT. V is TRBV4-3 and J is TRBJ1-1; D call uncertain. CDR3 size: 14 residues. CDR1 is LGHNA, CDR2 YSLEER, per germline. The ends were cut back, 1 base at V and 2 bases at J, with 8 bases in the middle.

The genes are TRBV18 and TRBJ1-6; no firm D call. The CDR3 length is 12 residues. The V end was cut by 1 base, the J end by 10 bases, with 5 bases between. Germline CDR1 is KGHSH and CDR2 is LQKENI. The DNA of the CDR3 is TGTGCCAGCTCACCACAGAGCTCACCCCTCCACTTT. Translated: CASSPQSSPLHF.

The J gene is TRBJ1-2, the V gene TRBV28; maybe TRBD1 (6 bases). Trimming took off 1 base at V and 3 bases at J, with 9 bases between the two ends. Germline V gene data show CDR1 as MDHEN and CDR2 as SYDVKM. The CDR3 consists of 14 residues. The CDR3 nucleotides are TGTGCCAGCAGTTTATCAGGGGATGACTATGGCTACACCTTC. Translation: CASSLSGDDYGYTF.

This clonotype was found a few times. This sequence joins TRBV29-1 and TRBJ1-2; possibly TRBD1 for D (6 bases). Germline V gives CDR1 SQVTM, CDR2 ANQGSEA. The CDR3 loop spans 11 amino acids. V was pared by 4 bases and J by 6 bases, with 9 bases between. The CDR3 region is CSVGSGDGYTF. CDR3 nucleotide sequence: TGCAGCGTTGGCTCAGGGGATGGCTACACCTTC.

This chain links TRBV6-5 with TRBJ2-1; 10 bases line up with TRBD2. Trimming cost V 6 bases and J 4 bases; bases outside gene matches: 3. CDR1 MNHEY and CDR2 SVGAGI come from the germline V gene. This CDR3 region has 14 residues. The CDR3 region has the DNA TGTGCCAGCAGCAATAGCGGGAGGTACAATGAGCAGTTCTTC. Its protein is CASSNSGRYNEQFF.

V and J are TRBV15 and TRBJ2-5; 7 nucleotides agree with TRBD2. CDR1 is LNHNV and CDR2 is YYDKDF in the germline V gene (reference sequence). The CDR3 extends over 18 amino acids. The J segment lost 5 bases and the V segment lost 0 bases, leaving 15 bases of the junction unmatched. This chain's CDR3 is CATSRDFGSGGNPETQYF. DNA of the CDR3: TGTGCCACCAGCAGAGATTTTGGCTCGGGAGGAAACCCGGAGACCCAGTACTTC.

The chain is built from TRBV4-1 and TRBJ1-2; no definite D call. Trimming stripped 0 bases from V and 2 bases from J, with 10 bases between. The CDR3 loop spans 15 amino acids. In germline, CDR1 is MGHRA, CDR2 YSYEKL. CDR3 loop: CASSQESQLNYGYTF. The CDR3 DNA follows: TGCGCCAGCAGCCAAGAGTCGCAGCTCAACTATGGCTACACCTTC.